These 27 T cell receptor beta chains were all obtained from the same sample, sequenced in a study of blood T cell repertoires in COVID-19. Clones were sequenced by immunoSEQ multiplex PCR, and TCRdb holds only the in-frame ones, with some missing. The sample holds over 90,000 clones, roughly 92% seen once. Sequenced material: peripheral blood. The source is a woman between 50 and 59 years old with COVID-19, enrolled during active disease.

The rearrangement uses TRBV19 and TRBJ2-1; perhaps TRBD2 as D (5 bases). Germline assignment: CDR1 LNHDA and CDR2 SQIVND (reference sequence). The V end lost 6 bases, the J end lost 3 bases, and 9 bases lay between the germline ends. This CDR3 comprises 13 residues. This CDR3 is CASSHRGYNEQFF. As DNA, the CDR3 is TGTGCCAGTAGCCACCGGGGCTACAATGAGCAGTTCTTC.

This chain joins TRBV10-3 and TRBJ1-5; no reliable D call. This CDR3 has 14 amino acids. Germline lookup yields CDR1 ENHRY and CDR2 SYGVKD. V was trimmed by 1 base and J by 11 bases, leaving 15 bases between them. The CDR3 spells CAISEFSGNVAQHF. For the CDR3, the DNA is TGTGCCATCAGTGAGTTTTCGGGGAATGTTGCCCAGCATTTT.

This chain uses TRBV12-3 or TRBV12-4 with TRBJ2-7, with 7 positions matching TRBD1. V was pared by 6 bases and J by 3 bases, with 5 bases of the junction left unmatched. There are 13 residues in the CDR3. The CDR3 sequence: CASSPTGVYEQYV. CDR3 DNA: TGTGCCAGCAGCCCTACAGGGGTCTACGAGCAGTACGTC.

The gene calls are TRBV28 and TRBJ1-1, with 11 bases identical to TRBD1. There are 16 residues in the CDR3. Germline V gives CDR1 MDHEN, CDR2 SYDVKM. J gave up 4 bases and V 5 bases, and 9 bases lay outside the gene matches. The CDR3 spells CASSTRTGGLGTEAFF. The DNA for the CDR3 is TGTGCCAGCAGTACCCGGACAGGGGGCCTCGGCACTGAAGCTTTCTTT.

The genes are TRBV7-9 and TRBJ2-4; 9 positions agree with TRBD1. The CDR3 contains 15 residues. The germline gives CDR1 SEHNR, CDR2 FQNEAQ (reference sequence). The ends lost 2 bases at V and 7 bases at J; junction bases unmatched: 6. This chain's CDR3 is CASSLSGQGRNIQYF. CDR3 bases: TGTGCCAGCAGCTTATCGGGACAGGGACGCAACATTCAGTACTTC.

The chain couples TRBV27 to TRBJ2-2, with D possibly matching TRBD2 (5 bases). The CDR3 consists of 16 residues. V was cut by 0 bases and J by 6 bases, with 14 bases left in between. CDR1 MNHEY and CDR2 SMNVEV come from the germline V gene (reference sequence). For the CDR3, the DNA is TGTGCCAGCAGTTTATCTCGGGGATCCCCCTCCGGGGAGCTGTTTTTT. Amino acids: CASSLSRGSPSGELFF.

This clone occurred once. The V call is TRBV15, the J call TRBJ1-1, with 10 bases that match TRBD1. Trimming cost V 0 bases and J 2 bases; bases outside gene matches: 3. Germline lookup yields CDR1 LNHNV and CDR2 YYDKDF (reference sequence). The length of the CDR3 is 16 residues. Here the CDR3 reads CATSRDRDRGNTEAFF. CDR3 DNA sequence: TGTGCCACCAGCAGAGATCGGGACAGGGGAAACACTGAAGCTTTCTTT.

This chain joins TRBV4-3 and TRBJ2-4; 8 positions match TRBD1. The CDR3 totals 15 residues. J was trimmed by 7 bases and V by 4 bases; bases with no gene match: 9. CDR1 and CDR2 (germline): LGHNA, YSLEER. The CDR3 here is CASSRFLRGRNIQYF. The CDR3 DNA reads as TGCGCCAGCAGCCGCTTCCTCAGGGGGCGGAACATTCAGTACTTC.

This chain uses TRBV2 with TRBJ1-6, with a weak D call TRBD1 (5 bases). The germline V gene encodes CDR1 SNHLY and CDR2 FYNNEI. CDR3 length: 15 amino acids. The ends were cut back, 4 bases at V and 7 bases at J, with 14 bases in the middle. In nucleotides, the CDR3 is TGTGCCAGCAGTGCAGAGACAGCCTCCAATTCACCCCTCCACTTT. Amino acid sequence: CASSAETASNSPLHF.

V usage is TRBV6-5 and J usage is TRBJ1-1; no reliable D call. This CDR3 comprises 14 residues. The germline V gene encodes CDR1 MNHEY and CDR2 SVGAGI. Trimming shortened V by 6 bases and J by 5 bases, and 16 bases separated the two germline ends. CDR3 loop: CASRLQSASTEAFF. CDR3 in DNA: TGTGCCAGCAGGCTGCAGTCAGCTAGTACTGAAGCTTTCTTT.

V is TRBV5-1 and J is TRBJ2-2; 9 bases fit TRBD2. This CDR3 has 15 residues. J gave up 6 bases and V 0 bases, and 3 bases lay outside the gene matches. Looked up from germline, CDR1 is SGHRS and CDR2 is YFSETQ. The CDR3 DNA follows: TGCGCCAGCAGCTTGGTAGCGGGGGAGGCCGGGGAGCTGTTTTTT. Its protein product is CASSLVAGEAGELFF.

The V call is TRBV12-5, the J call TRBJ1-5; D is undetermined. Germline V gene sequence: CDR1 LGHNT, CDR2 FRNRAP. V was shortened by 1 base and J by 6 bases, with 7 bases between the two germline ends. CDR3 length equals 13 residues. CDR3 loop: CASGLGPSQPQHF. The CDR3 DNA sequence: TGTGCTAGTGGTTTGGGGCCTTCTCAGCCCCAGCATTTT.

This clone has just a few counts. The rearrangement joins TRBV30 to TRBJ1-6; TRBD1 might be the D (5 bases). Trimming pared 4 bases from V and 7 bases from J, leaving 14 bases between. There are 14 residues in the CDR3. Germline values: CDR1 GTSNPN, CDR2 SVGIG (reference sequence). Here the CDR3 reads CAWTTAGRNSPLHF. In DNA form, the CDR3 reads TGTGCCTGGACTACGGCAGGGCGGAATTCACCCCTCCACTTT.

The CDR3 coding sequence is TGTGCCAGCACCCCCCCCGACAGATACGAGCAGTACTTC. The encoded protein is CASTPPDRYEQYF. The chain is built from TRBV6-6 and TRBJ2-7; D possibly corresponds to TRBD1 (5 bases). V lost 7 bases, J lost 4 bases, and 14 bases lay in between. This CDR3 region has 13 residues. The germline V gene encodes CDR1 MNHNY and CDR2 SVGAGI (reference sequence).

This sequence joins TRBV2 and TRBJ1-1, with 8 nucleotides matching TRBD1. The ends lost 4 bases at V and 10 bases at J; junction bases unmatched: 5. Looked up from germline, CDR1 is SNHLY and CDR2 is FYNNEI. The CDR3 is 12 amino acids. The CDR3: CASSGQGRIAFF. The CDR3 region has the DNA TGTGCCAGCAGTGGACAGGGGAGGATAGCTTTCTTT.

V usage is TRBV5-1 and J usage is TRBJ2-6; D might be TRBD1 (6 bases). The CDR3 runs to 16 residues. Per the germline V gene, CDR1 is SGHRS and CDR2 is YFSETQ. V was cut by 5 bases and J by 4 bases, with 16 bases left in between. The CDR3: CASSIWQGRGANVLTF. In DNA, the CDR3 is TGCGCCAGCAGTATTTGGCAGGGGCGAGGGGCCAACGTCCTGACTTTC.

V is TRBV19 and J is TRBJ1-4, with 9 nucleotides matching TRBD1. This CDR3 has 14 residues. Germline V gene lookup returns CDR1 LNHDA and CDR2 SQIVND (reference sequence). J lost 8 bases, V lost 6 bases, and 7 bases had no gene match. In DNA form, the CDR3 reads TGTGCCAGTAGCGACCGACAGGGGGGAGAAAAACTGTTTTTT. It yields the protein CASSDRQGGEKLFF.

About this clone itself: The same CDR3 arises from other DNA sequences in this sample as well. The chain joins TRBV19 to TRBJ1-1; 7 positions agree with TRBD1. V lost 5 bases and J lost 0; bases outside the gene matches: 3. In germline, CDR1 is LNHDA, CDR2 SQIVND (reference sequence). This CDR3 is built from 14 residues. The CDR3 DNA is TGTGCCAGTAGTCCACAGGGGTTGAACACTGAAGCTTTCTTT. It yields the protein CASSPQGLNTEAFF.

This chain connects TRBV2 to TRBJ1-4; 7 positions agree with TRBD1. After removal of 4 bases from V and 4 bases from J, the junction contained 3 bases not matched to a gene. This CDR3 is built from 14 residues. Germline CDR1 is SNHLY and CDR2 is FYNNEI. The CDR3: CASSATGINEKLFF. The CDR3 DNA follows: TGTGCCAGCAGTGCGACAGGGATTAATGAAAAACTGTTTTTT.

The gene calls are TRBV2 and TRBJ2-3; TRBD2 matches at 7 bases. The germline V gene encodes CDR1 SNHLY and CDR2 FYNNEI. The CDR3 is 15 residues long. Trimming cost V 3 bases and J 3 bases; bases outside gene matches: 6. CDR3 sequence: CASSDRTRVTDTQYF. CDR3 in DNA: TGTGCCAGCAGTGATAGGACTAGGGTTACAGATACGCAGTATTTT.

This chain's CDR3 is CASGLWGGTEAFF. The CDR3 DNA follows: TGTGCCAGTGGCCTTTGGGGAGGCACTGAAGCTTTCTTT. The V gene is TRBV5-6, the J gene TRBJ1-1, with unresolved D. The germline V gene has CDR1 SGHDT and CDR2 YYEEEE. V lost 8 bases and J 4 bases, leaving 15 bases between the germline ends. CDR3 length equals 13 residues.

The chain employs TRBV19 and TRBJ2-3; weak D call: TRBD1 (6 bases). This CDR3 has 12 residues. The V gene lost 6 bases and the J gene lost 9 bases, with 13 bases spanning the gap. CDR1 and CDR2 from the germline V gene are LNHDA and SQIVND (reference sequence). CDR3: CASSLPQGTQYF. CDR3 DNA: TGTGCCAGTAGCCTTCCCCAGGGGACGCAGTATTTT.

The chain carries TRBV2 and TRBJ1-2, with 7 bases identical to TRBD1. V lost 6 bases, J lost 0 bases, and 7 bases stayed unmatched. The CDR3 sequence is 15 residues long. The V gene's germline CDR1 is SNHLY and CDR2 FYNNEI. CDR3 sequence reads: CASSQGGAPNYGYTF. DNA for the CDR3: TGTGCCAGCAGCCAGGGGGGAGCCCCTAACTATGGCTACACCTTC. The full variable domain, rest sourced from reference TRBV2 and TRBJ1-2, is EPEVTQTPSHQVTQMGQEVILRCVPISNHLYFYWYRQILGQKVEFLVSFYNNEISEKSEIFDDQFSVERPDGSNFTLKIRSTKLEDSAMYFCASSQGGAPNYGYTFGSGTRLTVV.

The chain is built from TRBV7-2 and TRBJ2-5; D perhaps matches TRBD1 (7 bases). The V gene's germline CDR1 is SGHTA and CDR2 FQGNSA. Trimming stripped 3 bases from V and 2 bases from J, with 16 bases between. This CDR3 contains 16 residues. The CDR3, as DNA: TGTGCCAGCAGCTTTGCGGGACAGATGTTACAAGAGACCCAGTACTTC. This gives the protein CASSFAGQMLQETQYF.

The rearrangement links TRBV10-3 to TRBJ1-6; weak D call: TRBD1 (6 bases). The V gene lost 3 bases and the J gene lost 0 bases, with 9 bases spanning the gap. The CDR3 has 16 residues. Germline loops: CDR1 ENHRY, CDR2 SYGVKD. The CDR3 loop is CAISDRGGSYNSPLHF. DNA for the CDR3: TGTGCCATCAGTGATAGGGGGGGCTCCTATAATTCACCCCTCCACTTT.

This clone occurred once. This chain uses TRBV13 with TRBJ1-1; possibly TRBD1 for D (5 bases). The CDR3 loop spans 16 amino acids. Trimming left V 4 bases short and J 0 bases short, with 15 bases between. In germline, CDR1 is PRHDT, CDR2 FYEKMQ (reference sequence). CDR3: CASSSPSGYMNTEAFF. Here the CDR3 DNA reads TGTGCCAGCAGCTCCCCTTCAGGGTACATGAACACTGAAGCTTTCTTT.

The rearrangement joins TRBV9 to TRBJ2-1; possible D gene TRBD1, 6 bases. The germline V gene encodes CDR1 SGDLS and CDR2 YYNGEE. Between the trimmed V and J ends, which lost 0 bases and 4 bases, there was a span of 14 bases. The CDR3 loop spans 16 amino acids. Here the CDR3 reads CASSVGARGSYNEQFF. In DNA, the CDR3 is TGTGCCAGCAGCGTAGGAGCGAGGGGGTCTTACAATGAGCAGTTCTTC. Full variable domain (rest looked up from reference TRBV9 and TRBJ2-1): DSGVTQTPKHLITATGQRVTLRCSPRSGDLSVYWYQQSLDQGLQFLIQYYNGEERAKGNILERFSAQQFPDLHSELNLSSLELGDSALYFCASSVGARGSYNEQFFGPGTRLTVL.